The 2 T cell receptor beta chains presented below share a single source sample, sequenced in a study of blood T cell repertoires in COVID-19. The protocol was immunoSEQ multiplex PCR, while the TCRdb copy is restricted to in-frame clones and leaves out a portion. The data contain 140,000 or so clones, about 81% of them singletons. The sample consisted of peripheral blood. The receptors here all came from a woman at least 80 years old with acute or convalescent COVID-19.

The J gene is TRBJ2-1, the V gene TRBV10-3, with D possibly being TRBD2 (6 bases). The CDR3 totals 13 residues. Per the germline V gene, CDR1 is ENHRY and CDR2 is SYGVKD. Between the trimmed V and J ends, which lost 2 bases and 8 bases, there was a span of 10 bases. The CDR3: CAISETGTHEQFF. The CDR3 region has the DNA TGTGCCATCAGTGAGACCGGGACTCATGAGCAGTTCTTC.

V and J are TRBV28 and TRBJ2-7; 7 positions agree with TRBD2. V shed 4 bases, J shed 7 bases, and the junction held 7 bases outside the gene matches. Germline-derived CDR1 and CDR2 are MDHEN and SYDVKM. The CDR3 length is 13 residues. CDR3 DNA: TGTGCCAGCAGTTCGGGGCGGGAGTGGGAGCAGTACTTC. Its translation is CASSSGREWEQYF. Full variable domain (remainder filled in from reference TRBV28 and TRBJ2-7): DVKVTQSSRYLVKRTGEKVFLECVQDMDHENMFWYRQDPGLGLRLIYFSYDVKMKEKGDIPEGYSVSREKKERFSLILESASTNQTSMYLCASSSGREWEQYFGPGTRLTVT.